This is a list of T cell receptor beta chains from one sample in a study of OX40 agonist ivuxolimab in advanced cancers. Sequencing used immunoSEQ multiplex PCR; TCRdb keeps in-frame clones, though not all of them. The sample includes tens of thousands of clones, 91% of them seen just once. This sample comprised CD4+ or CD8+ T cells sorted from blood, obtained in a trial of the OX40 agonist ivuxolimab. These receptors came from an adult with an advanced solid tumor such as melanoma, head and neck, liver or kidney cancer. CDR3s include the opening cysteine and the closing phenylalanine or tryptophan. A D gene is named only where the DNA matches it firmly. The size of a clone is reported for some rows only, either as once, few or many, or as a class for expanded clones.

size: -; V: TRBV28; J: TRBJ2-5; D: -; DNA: TGTGCCAGCAGTCAAGAGACCCAGTACTTC; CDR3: CASSQETQYF
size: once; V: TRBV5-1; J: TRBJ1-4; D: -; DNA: TGCGCCAGCAGCTTGGTTGGGGGTCGGAAACTGTTTTTT; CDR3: CASSLVGGRKLFF
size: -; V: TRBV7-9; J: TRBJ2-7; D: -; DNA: TGTGCCAGCAGCTTAGCGCAGGGGATCTCCTACGAGCAGTACTTC; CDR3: CASSLAQGISYEQYF
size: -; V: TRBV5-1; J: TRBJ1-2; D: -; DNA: TGCGCCAGCAGCGGGACCAATAACTATGGCTACACCTTC; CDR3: CASSGTNNYGYTF
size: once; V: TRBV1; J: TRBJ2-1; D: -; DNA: TGCACCAGCAGCCAAGATCCAGTCCGCGGGGGAGGAGTCTACAATGAGCAGTTCTTC; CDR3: CTSSQDPVRGGGVYNEQFF
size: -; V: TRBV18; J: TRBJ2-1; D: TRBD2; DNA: TGTGCCAGCTCACCTCCCGCCGGGACTAGCGGGACCCGTTTATGGTTCTTC; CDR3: CASSPPAGTSGTRLWFF
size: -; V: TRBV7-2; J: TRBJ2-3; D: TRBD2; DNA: TGTGCCAGCACCTGGGGGGGTTCGGATACGCAGTATTTT; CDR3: CASTWGGSDTQYF
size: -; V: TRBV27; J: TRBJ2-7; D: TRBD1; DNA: TGTGCCAGCAGTTTACCGGACAGGGTTTGTAGGAAGAACTTC; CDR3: CASSLPDRVCRKNF
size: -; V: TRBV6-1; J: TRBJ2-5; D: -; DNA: TGTGCCAGCAGTGAACTTCCAGCCTCAACGGGGACCCAGTACTTC; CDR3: CASSELPASTGTQYF
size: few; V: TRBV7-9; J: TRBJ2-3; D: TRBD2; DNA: TGTGCCAGCAGCTTAAAAGCGGGAGGGCCGGGAGGCACAGATACGCAGTATTTT; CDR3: CASSLKAGGPGGTDTQYF
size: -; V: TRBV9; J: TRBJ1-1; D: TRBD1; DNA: TGTGCCAGCAGCGTGTCCCAGGGGGCCACTGAAGCTTTCTTT; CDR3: CASSVSQGATEAFF
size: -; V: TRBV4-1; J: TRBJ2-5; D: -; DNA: TGCGCCAGCAGCCCTGGACGGGGAGAGACCCAGTACTTC; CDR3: CASSPGRGETQYF
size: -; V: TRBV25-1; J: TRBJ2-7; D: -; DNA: TGTGCCAGCAGTGAATTGACAGGAGATTACGAGCAGTACTTC; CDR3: CASSELTGDYEQYF
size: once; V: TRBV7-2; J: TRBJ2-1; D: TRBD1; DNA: TGTGCCAGCAGCTCTACAGGGGGCCTTAACAATGAGCAGTTCTTC; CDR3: CASSSTGGLNNEQFF
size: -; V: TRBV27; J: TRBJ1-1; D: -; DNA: TGTGCCAGCAGTTTATATCGAGTGGCGGGAACTGAAGCTTTCTTT; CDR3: CASSLYRVAGTEAFF
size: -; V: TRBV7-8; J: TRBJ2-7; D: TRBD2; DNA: TGTGCCAGCAGCACCACCCGGACTAGCGGGCGTTACTTC; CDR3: CASSTTRTSGRYF
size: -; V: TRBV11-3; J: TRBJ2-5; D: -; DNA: TGTGCCAGCAGCTTTGGGTCCCCTAGGGAGACCCAGTACTTC; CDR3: CASSFGSPRETQYF
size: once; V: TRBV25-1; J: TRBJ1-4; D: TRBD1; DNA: TGTGCCAGCAGTGATCCCGGACAGGGTTTCGGTGAAAAACTGTTTTTT; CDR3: CASSDPGQGFGEKLFF
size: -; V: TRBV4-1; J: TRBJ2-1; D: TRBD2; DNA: TGCGCCAGCAGCCAGGTAGCGGGAGTATACAATGAGCAGTTCTTC; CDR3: CASSQVAGVYNEQFF
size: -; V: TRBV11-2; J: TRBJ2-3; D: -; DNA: TGTGCCAGCAGCCCAGGGACTGCTAGAGATACGCAGTATTTT; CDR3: CASSPGTARDTQYF
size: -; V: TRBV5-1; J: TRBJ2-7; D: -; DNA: TGCGCCAGCAGCTTGGTAGCGGCTTGGTCGTCCGAGCAGTACTTC; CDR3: CASSLVAAWSSEQYF
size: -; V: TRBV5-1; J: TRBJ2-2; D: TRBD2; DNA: TGCGCCAGCAGCCCATTGACTAGCGGGCCCACCGGGGAGCTGTTTTTT; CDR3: CASSPLTSGPTGELFF
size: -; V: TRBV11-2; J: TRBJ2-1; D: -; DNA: TGTGCCAGCAGCCTTCTGAGCAATGAGCAGTTCTTC; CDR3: CASSLLSNEQFF
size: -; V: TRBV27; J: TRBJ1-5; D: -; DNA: TGTGCCAGCAGCTTTTCGGCCGGGACGAATCAGCCCCAGCATTTT; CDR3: CASSFSAGTNQPQHF
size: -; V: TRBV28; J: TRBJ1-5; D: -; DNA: TGTGCCAGCCACTCCGCTCGGGGAGGTCAGCCCCAGCATTTT; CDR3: CASHSARGGQPQHF
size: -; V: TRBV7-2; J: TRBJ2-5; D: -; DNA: TGTGCCAGCAGCTTGGTCGGGGGAAGAGAGTACTTC; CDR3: CASSLVGGREYF
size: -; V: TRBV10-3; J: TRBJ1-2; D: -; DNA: TGTGCCATCAGTGAGCCTACAGGAGTGGGTAATGGCTACACCTTC; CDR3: CAISEPTGVGNGYTF
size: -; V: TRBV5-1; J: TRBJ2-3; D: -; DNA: TGCGCCAGCAGCTTGGACGCGTTCACAGATACGCAGTATTTT; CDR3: CASSLDAFTDTQYF
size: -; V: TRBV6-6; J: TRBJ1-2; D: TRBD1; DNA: TGTGCCAGCGGGACAGCCAACTATGGCTACACCTTC; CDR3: CASGTANYGYTF
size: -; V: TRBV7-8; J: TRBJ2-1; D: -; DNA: TGTGCCAGCAGCTTCCGGACAGCTTACAATGAGCAGTTCTTC; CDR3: CASSFRTAYNEQFF
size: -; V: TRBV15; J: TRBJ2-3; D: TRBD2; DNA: TGTGCCACCAGCAGAGAGGGGCTAGCGGGAGGCGCAGATACGCAGTATTTT; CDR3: CATSREGLAGGADTQYF
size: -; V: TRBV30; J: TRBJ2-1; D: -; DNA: TGTGCCTGGAACCGTTACAATGAGCAGTTCTTC; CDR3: CAWNRYNEQFF
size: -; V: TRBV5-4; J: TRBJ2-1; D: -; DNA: TGTGCCAGCAGCGTGGGACTGCCCGACGGGGAGCAGTTCTTC; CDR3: CASSVGLPDGEQFF
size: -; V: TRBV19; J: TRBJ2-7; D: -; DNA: TGTGCCAGTAGCACCAACGCCAACGAGCAGTACTTC; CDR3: CASSTNANEQYF
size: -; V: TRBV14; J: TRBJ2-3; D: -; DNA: TGTGCCAGCAGCCAATATTCGGGAGTGGCCCCAGATACGCAGTATTTT; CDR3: CASSQYSGVAPDTQYF
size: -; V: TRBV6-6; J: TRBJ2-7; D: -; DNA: TGTGCCAGCAGTTACTCGACAGCCTACGAGCAGTACTTC; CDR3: CASSYSTAYEQYF
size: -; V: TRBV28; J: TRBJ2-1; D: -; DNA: TGTGCCAGCAGTCCTCCTGGTCGCAATGAGCAGTTCTTC; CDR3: CASSPPGRNEQFF
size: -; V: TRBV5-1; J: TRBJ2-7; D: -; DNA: TGCGCCAGCAGCTTGGACCCCAGGGGCTCGGCCGAGCAGTACTTC; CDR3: CASSLDPRGSAEQYF
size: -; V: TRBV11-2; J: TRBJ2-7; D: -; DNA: TGTGCCAGCAGCTTATTTAGGGTCTCCTACGAGCAGTACTTC; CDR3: CASSLFRVSYEQYF
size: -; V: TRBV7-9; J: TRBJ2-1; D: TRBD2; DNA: TGTGCCAGCAGCTTCGAGGGACTAGCAGATAATGAGCAGTTCTTC; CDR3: CASSFEGLADNEQFF
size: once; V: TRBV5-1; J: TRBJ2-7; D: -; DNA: TGCGCCAGCAGCTTGGCTTCCGGGGGCCGGATCGAGCAGTACTTC; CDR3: CASSLASGGRIEQYF
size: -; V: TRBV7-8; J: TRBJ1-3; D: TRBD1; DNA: TGTGCCAGCAGCTCTCTACAGGGGGCTTCAGGAAACACCATATATTTT; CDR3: CASSSLQGASGNTIYF
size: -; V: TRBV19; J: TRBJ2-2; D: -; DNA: TGTGCCAGTAGTATTGGGGTGGGAACACAGAGGCGGCTGTTTTTT; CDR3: CASSIGVGTQRRLFF
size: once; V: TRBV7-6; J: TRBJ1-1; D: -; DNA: TGTGCCAGCCAACGTCGCACTGAAGCTTTCTTT; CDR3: CASQRRTEAFF
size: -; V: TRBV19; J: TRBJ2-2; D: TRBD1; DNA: TGTGCCAGCCAAAGCCGGGGGACAGGGTTCACCGGGGAGCTGTTTTTT; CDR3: CASQSRGTGFTGELFF
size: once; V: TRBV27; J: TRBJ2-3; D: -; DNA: TGTGCCAGCAGTTTCCTAGCTAGCACAGATACGCAGTATTTT; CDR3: CASSFLASTDTQYF
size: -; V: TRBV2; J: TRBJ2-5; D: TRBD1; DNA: TGTGCCAGCAGTATAAGGGGGCCAGAGACCCAGTACTTC; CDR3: CASSIRGPETQYF
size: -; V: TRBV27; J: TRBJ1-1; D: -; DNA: TGTGCCAGCAGTTTCCTACAGAAAAACACTGAAGCTTTCTTT; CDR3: CASSFLQKNTEAFF
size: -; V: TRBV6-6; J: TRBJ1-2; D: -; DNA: TGTGCCAGCAGTCCCCTGAACTTCGGCTACACCTTC; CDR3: CASSPLNFGYTF
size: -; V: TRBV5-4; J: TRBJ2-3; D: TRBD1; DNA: TGTGCCAGCCGTAAAATGACAGGGGCCCAAACCACAGATACGCAGTATTTT; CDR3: CASRKMTGAQTTDTQYF
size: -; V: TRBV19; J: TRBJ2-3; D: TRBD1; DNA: TGTGCCAGTAGTAGGAGAGGGACAGCGAGCACAGATACGCAGTATTTT; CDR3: CASSRRGTASTDTQYF
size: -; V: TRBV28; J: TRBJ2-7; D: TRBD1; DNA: TGTGCCAGCGAAGCCGGGACAGGGAGTGCGGTGTACGAGCAGTACTTC; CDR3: CASEAGTGSAVYEQYF
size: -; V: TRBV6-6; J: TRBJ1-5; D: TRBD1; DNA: TGTGCCAGCAGTTCCCCGGGACAGGGGTACAATCAGCCCCAGCATTTT; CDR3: CASSSPGQGYNQPQHF
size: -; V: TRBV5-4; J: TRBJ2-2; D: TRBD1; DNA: TGTGCCAGCAGCTTGCCTTTCGGGACAGACGGGGAGCTGTTTTTT; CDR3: CASSLPFGTDGELFF
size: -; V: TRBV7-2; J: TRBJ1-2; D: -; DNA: TGTGCCAGCAGCCCGCCCTTGGGAGGCCCCGGCGGCCACACCTTC; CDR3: CASSPPLGGPGGHTF